This is a list of T cell receptor beta chains from one sample in a study of T cells after yellow fever vaccination. Using its own MiXCR run on the 5' RACE reads, TCRdb lists one record per CDR3 protein. In the table there are under 700,000 distinct CDR3 sequences, about a sixth of which are singletons. The sequencing used PBMCs, collected about 5 days after the first yellow fever vaccination. Receptor source: a man between 18 and 29 years old who received the YFV17D yellow fever vaccine. Each CDR3 is given with its conserved first and last residue. D genes are given only for firm matches. For some rows the clone size is stated as once, few or many, or as a class when expanded; others skip it.

V gene,D gene,J gene,clone size,CDR3 DNA,CDR3 protein
TRBV5-1,NA,TRBJ2-5,NA,TGCGCCAGCAGCTTGGAGGCAGAAGAGACCCTGTACTTC,CASSLEAEETLYF
TRBV6-1,NA,TRBJ1-1,few,TGTGCCAGCAGTCCCTTCGTCCCCCTCAGGGGCGAGGCTGAAGCTTTCTTT,CASSPFVPLRGEAEAFF
TRBV21-1,NA,TRBJ2-5,NA,TGTGCCAGCAGCAAAGGAACCCGGACCCAAGAGACCCAGTACTTC,CASSKGTRTQETQYF
TRBV28,TRBD1,TRBJ1-5,NA,TGTGCCAGCAGTTTAAGGGCAGGGGGGAGTCGCAATCAGCCCCAGCATTTT,CASSLRAGGSRNQPQHF
TRBV11-3,TRBD2,TRBJ2-1,few,TGTGCCAGCAGCTACGGGGGGGTCCGTGGGAATGAGCAGTTCTTC,CASSYGGVRGNEQFF
TRBV5-1,TRBD1,TRBJ2-3,few,TGCGCCAGCAGGAATCGGGACAGGGGAATCGATACGCAGTATTTT,CASRNRDRGIDTQYF
TRBV7-6,TRBD1,TRBJ2-2,NA,TGTGCCAGCAGCCGTCTGGAGGGGGGACAGGTCACCGGGGAGCTGTTTTTT,CASSRLEGGQVTGELFF
TRBV12-3/TRBV12-4,NA,TRBJ2-7,many,TGTGCCAGCAGTCCCCACGGGGTCCCTACGAAGCAGTACTTC,CASSPHGVPTKQYF
TRBV5-1,TRBD1,TRBJ2-5,once,TGCGCCAGCTGTACCGGGACAGGGTCGCAAGAGACCCAGTACTTC,CASCTGTGSQETQYF
TRBV7-8,TRBD1,TRBJ1-4,few,TGTGCCAGCAGCCCTAACAGGGGGGTTACGCCAACTAATGAAAAACTGTTTTTT,CASSPNRGVTPTNEKLFF
TRBV6-2/TRBV6-3,NA,TRBJ1-5,once,TGTGCCAGCAGTACCCCCAATCAGCCCCAGCATTTT,CASSTPNQPQHF
TRBV10-3,TRBD2,TRBJ2-7,NA,TGTGCCATCAGTGGGCGGGGGGGCTACGAGCAGTACTTC,CAISGRGGYEQYF
TRBV12-3/TRBV12-4,TRBD1,TRBJ1-2,few,TGTGCCAGCAGCCCTCGGGACAGGCCTTCCTATGGCTACACCTTC,CASSPRDRPSYGYTF
TRBV18,TRBD1,TRBJ2-3,many,TGTGCCAGCTCGCTCGGGACAGGGAACACAGATACGCAGTATTTT,CASSLGTGNTDTQYF
TRBV20-1,TRBD2,TRBJ2-1,few,TGCAGTGCTAGGGCGGTGGGGACTACCGGTAATGAGCAGTTCTTC,CSARAVGTTGNEQFF
TRBV11-2,NA,TRBJ2-3,NA,TGTGCCAGCAGCTTTACCTCCGGGTCTCCCGTCACAGATACGCAGTATTTT,CASSFTSGSPVTDTQYF
TRBV5-1,NA,TRBJ2-3,many,TGCGCCAGCAGCTTGGCGGGTCCCTCCACAGATACGCAGTATTTT,CASSLAGPSTDTQYF